This TCR beta chain was documented in a study of CD8 T cells in ankylosing spondylitis. TCRdb re-analysed the 5' RACE reads in MiXCR, keeping a single row per CDR3 protein. The table includes nearly 350,000 distinct CDR3 sequences, 14% to 15% detected once. The CDR3 is 12 residues long. V was cut by 10 bases and J by 4 bases, with 11 bases left in between. Germline lookup yields CDR1 MNHEY and CDR2 SVGAGI. The sequenced material came from blood, either unsorted or a sorted T cell fraction (not recorded which). The chain carries TRBV6-5 and TRBJ1-5; D is ambiguous. The clonotype comes from a male donor with ankylosing spondylitis or in good health (not recorded which). The CDR3 DNA reads TGTGCCACCCCCCGAGGAAATCAGCCCCAGCATTTT. Translating it yields CATPRGNQPQHF.